This T cell receptor (beta chain) emerged from a study of blood T cell repertoires in COVID-19 (dated by TCRdb to 2019 to 2021). In the study overall: Samples covering the acute and convalescent phases of COVID-19 were provided by collaborators in the United States, Italy and Spain. The prospective study material was composed of cDNA or gDNA derived from T cells, B-cell-depleted T cells, or PBMCs. Deeply sampled blood TCRbeta repertoires from subjects exposed to, actively infected with, or recovered from COVID-19 were included in the dataset. A freely available public database, intended as a resource for researchers studying the immune response to SARS-CoV-2, is where the repertoires were released. Samples were obtained from the ongoing ImmuneRACE study (first 160 participants) and from 950 to 1,500 subjects provided by 6 global collaborators. Sample metadata almost always included a de-identified subject ID, COVID-19 status, age in years and sex. Where available, HLA class I and class II types were obtained from metadata supplied by the sample provider rather than from assay-based typing.

Broad study findings and their caveats: How much clinical and demographic metadata was included differed by source and by participant, and the metadata was provided uncurated.

The CDR3 measures 16 amino acids from cysteine to phenylalanine. Here the CDR3 DNA is all that survives: 48 bases in frame from base 1. Based on the germline V gene (reference sequence), the CDR1 and CDR2 sequences are MNHEY and SMNVEV. V loses 5 bases at its end and J loses 0 bases; junction bases beyond the gene matches: 8. With regard to this clone: The specificity of this receptor is unknown. No clone much larger than this one lies a single base away; base qualities are absent.

TCRbeta CDR3 regions were amplified from genomic DNA using the immunoSEQ Assay, a bias-controlled multiplex PCR. Concerning the study's data processing: The number of nucleated cells in each sample was estimated from the amplification of reference gene primers within the assay. To quantify the absolute abundance of each unique TCRbeta CDR3 rearrangement, sequence reads were collapsed and filtered. Productive Simpson clonality was computed per sample as the square root of Simpson's diversity index over productive rearrangements. TCRdb took over this immuneACCESS table, retaining in-frame rearrangements with V and J assigned. Such tables are incomplete; in checked studies, under half of the missing clones stem from an unresolved V gene, and the remainder is unexplained. That table is the source of V, J and clone size, and D and trimming were worked out from the DNA. The sample yields some 140,000 clones; less than 85% were counted once. Together, the top ten hold roughly 17% of the sample.

Whole blood was collected in K2EDTA tubes by collaborating institutions according to the institutions' own protocols. For TCRbeta analysis, collaborators shipped samples as frozen whole blood, isolated PBMCs, or DNA extracted from either of those sample types. The TCR was taken from a woman of 80 years or more with acute or convalescent COVID-19. This chain joins TRBV27 to TRBJ2-7; 9 central nucleotides agree with TRBD1. Sequences were obtained from peripheral blood. Read as DNA, the sequence is TGTGCCAGCAGTCTCATTGGGACAGGGAGCTCCTACGAGCAGTACTTC. The translation is CASSLIGTGSSYEQYF.